A selection of T cell receptor beta chains follows, all from one sample in a study of post-analysis software for immune sequencing data. TCRdb itself ran the PCR reads through MiXCR, one entry per CDR3 protein. In the table there are a few hundred thousand distinct CDR3 sequences, roughly 30% of which are singletons. The material sequenced was blood. These receptors came from a girl aged 10-17 years with multiple sclerosis. Both conserved end residues are part of each CDR3. D genes are given only for firm matches. The size of a clone is reported for some rows only, either as once, few or many, or as a class for expanded clones.

j_call: TRBJ1-2; v_call: TRBV11-2; d_call: TRBD1; clone_size: -; cdr3_nt: TGTGCCAGCAGCTTAACAGGGGGCCTCTTAGCTAACTATGGCTACACCTTC; cdr3_aa: CASSLTGGLLANYGYTF
j_call: TRBJ1-2; v_call: TRBV6-5; d_call: -; clone_size: -; cdr3_nt: TGTGCCAGCCTCGGGCGGACGTTTGGTGGCTACACCTTC; cdr3_aa: CASLGRTFGGYTF
j_call: TRBJ2-7; v_call: TRBV20-1; d_call: -; clone_size: few; cdr3_nt: TGCAGTGCTAGGGGAGGGGGGGCCTACGAGCAGTACTTC; cdr3_aa: CSARGGGAYEQYF
j_call: TRBJ1-1; v_call: TRBV5-1; d_call: -; clone_size: -; cdr3_nt: TGCGCCAGCAGCCGGGACGGAATGAACACTGAAGCTTTCTTT; cdr3_aa: CASSRDGMNTEAFF
j_call: TRBJ2-7; v_call: TRBV29-1; d_call: -; clone_size: many; cdr3_nt: TGCAGCGTTGAGGATACCCGGGGACGCATGTACGAGCAGTACTTC; cdr3_aa: CSVEDTRGRMYEQYF
j_call: TRBJ2-5; v_call: TRBV5-1; d_call: -; clone_size: few; cdr3_nt: TGCGCCAGCAGCTTGGGGGTACCCGGACAGAACCAAGAGACCCAGTACTTC; cdr3_aa: CASSLGVPGQNQETQYF
j_call: TRBJ2-2; v_call: TRBV7-3; d_call: -; clone_size: -; cdr3_nt: TGTGCCAGCAGCTCAAAATCCCGGGCCCTTCTTACGCCCGGGGAGCTGTTTTTT; cdr3_aa: CASSSKSRALLTPGELFF
j_call: TRBJ1-5; v_call: TRBV5-1; d_call: TRBD1; clone_size: once; cdr3_nt: TGCGCCAGCAGCTTGGCCCCAGGGGACAGTCAGCCCCAGCATTTT; cdr3_aa: CASSLAPGDSQPQHF
j_call: TRBJ2-1; v_call: TRBV5-1; d_call: -; clone_size: -; cdr3_nt: TGCGCCAGCAGCTTTCGTGCAGCCTTTAGCTCCTACAATGAGCAGTTCTTC; cdr3_aa: CASSFRAAFSSYNEQFF
j_call: TRBJ1-2; v_call: TRBV5-1; d_call: TRBD1; clone_size: -; cdr3_nt: TGCGCCAGCAGTCCCGACCAGGGGGCGGGCTATGGCTACACCTTC; cdr3_aa: CASSPDQGAGYGYTF
j_call: TRBJ2-7; v_call: TRBV24-1; d_call: TRBD2; clone_size: -; cdr3_nt: TGTGCCACCAGTGACGGGAGCGGGACCTCCTACGAGCAGTACTTC; cdr3_aa: CATSDGSGTSYEQYF
j_call: TRBJ1-1; v_call: TRBV4-1; d_call: -; clone_size: few; cdr3_nt: TGCGCCAGCAAATACCCGGGCGGCGGGAACACTGAAGCTTTCTTT; cdr3_aa: CASKYPGGGNTEAFF
j_call: TRBJ1-1; v_call: TRBV6-5; d_call: -; clone_size: -; cdr3_nt: TGTGCCAGCAGTTACTCGATAAGGTCGAACACTGAAGCTTTCTTT; cdr3_aa: CASSYSIRSNTEAFF
j_call: TRBJ2-7; v_call: TRBV20-1; d_call: -; clone_size: few; cdr3_nt: TGCAGTGCATCCGAGTTAGCCTACGAGCAGTACTTC; cdr3_aa: CSASELAYEQYF
j_call: TRBJ1-2; v_call: TRBV10-3; d_call: -; clone_size: few; cdr3_nt: TGTGCCATCAGTGACTTTCTCCGACAGGCCTCCTATGGCTACACCTTC; cdr3_aa: CAISDFLRQASYGYTF
j_call: TRBJ2-7; v_call: TRBV27; d_call: TRBD1; clone_size: -; cdr3_nt: TGTGTCCTAAACAGGGGCCCTTCCTACGAGCAGTACTTC; cdr3_aa: CVLNRGPSYEQYF
j_call: TRBJ2-1; v_call: TRBV27; d_call: TRBD2; clone_size: -; cdr3_nt: TGTGCCAGCAGTTGGGTAGCGGGCTTCAATGAGCAGTTCTTC; cdr3_aa: CASSWVAGFNEQFF
j_call: TRBJ2-1; v_call: TRBV12-3/TRBV12-4; d_call: -; clone_size: few; cdr3_nt: TGTGCCAGCAGCGAGAAAATATGGCAGTTCTTC; cdr3_aa: CASSEKIWQFF
j_call: TRBJ2-6; v_call: TRBV7-2; d_call: TRBD1; clone_size: -; cdr3_nt: TGTGCCAGCAGCCCCTGGGCAGGGGGCGTTACTGGGGCCAACGTCCTGACTTTC; cdr3_aa: CASSPWAGGVTGANVLTF
j_call: TRBJ1-2; v_call: TRBV6-2/TRBV6-3; d_call: -; clone_size: -; cdr3_nt: TGTGCCAGCAGGACGCCTCGGACGGTCTATGGCTACACCTTC; cdr3_aa: CASRTPRTVYGYTF
j_call: TRBJ1-1; v_call: TRBV4-2; d_call: TRBD1; clone_size: -; cdr3_nt: TGTGCCAGCAGCCAAGAAAGTTCAAGGGACAGAATGAACACTGAAGCTTTCTTT; cdr3_aa: CASSQESSRDRMNTEAFF
j_call: TRBJ2-1; v_call: TRBV6-2/TRBV6-3; d_call: TRBD1; clone_size: -; cdr3_nt: TGTGCCAGCAGTTACAACGCAAAGGGGACAGCGAGTCTATACAATGAGCAGTTCTTC; cdr3_aa: CASSYNAKGTASLYNEQFF
j_call: TRBJ2-7; v_call: TRBV7-2; d_call: -; clone_size: few; cdr3_nt: TGTGCCAGCAGCTTAGTATACCGGGAGCAGGAGCAGTACTTC; cdr3_aa: CASSLVYREQEQYF
j_call: TRBJ1-1; v_call: TRBV5-1; d_call: -; clone_size: -; cdr3_nt: TGCGCCAGTCGCCAGGGCTCGGGATACACTGAAGCTTTCTTT; cdr3_aa: CASRQGSGYTEAFF
j_call: TRBJ2-5; v_call: TRBV4-1; d_call: -; clone_size: -; cdr3_nt: TGCGCCAGCAGCCAAGATGGGGGCAGGGCGCAAGAGACCCAGTACTTC; cdr3_aa: CASSQDGGRAQETQYF
j_call: TRBJ2-5; v_call: TRBV5-5; d_call: -; clone_size: -; cdr3_nt: TGTGCCAGCAGCTTGGAATGGGTCCCAGAGACCCAGTACTTC; cdr3_aa: CASSLEWVPETQYF
j_call: TRBJ2-1; v_call: TRBV7-2; d_call: -; clone_size: -; cdr3_nt: TGTGCCAGCAGCGGAGGGGACTACAATGAGCAGTTCTTC; cdr3_aa: CASSGGDYNEQFF
j_call: TRBJ1-5; v_call: TRBV6-2/TRBV6-3; d_call: -; clone_size: few; cdr3_nt: TGTGCCAGCAGTTCAAAAGGGTTAAGCAATCAGCCCCAGCATTTT; cdr3_aa: CASSSKGLSNQPQHF
j_call: TRBJ2-3; v_call: TRBV20-1; d_call: TRBD2; clone_size: -; cdr3_nt: TGCAGTGCTCCGACTAGCGGAACCTCAGATACGCAGTATTTT; cdr3_aa: CSAPTSGTSDTQYF
j_call: TRBJ2-7; v_call: TRBV15; d_call: -; clone_size: few; cdr3_nt: TGTGCCACCAGCCGGGGCCGGGACCTAACCTACGAGCAGTACTTC; cdr3_aa: CATSRGRDLTYEQYF
j_call: TRBJ1-5; v_call: TRBV11-2; d_call: -; clone_size: -; cdr3_nt: TGTGCCAGCAGCTTAGATGCCGTGGTTGGCAATCAGCCCCAGCATTTT; cdr3_aa: CASSLDAVVGNQPQHF
j_call: TRBJ1-5; v_call: TRBV15; d_call: -; clone_size: -; cdr3_nt: TGTGCCACCAGCTTTAGCAATCAGCCCCAGCATTTT; cdr3_aa: CATSFSNQPQHF
j_call: TRBJ1-1; v_call: TRBV2; d_call: -; clone_size: -; cdr3_nt: TGTGCCAGCAGAGCGGACCCAGAACCCCGGGACACTGAAGCTTTCTTT; cdr3_aa: CASRADPEPRDTEAFF
j_call: TRBJ2-7; v_call: TRBV27; d_call: -; clone_size: -; cdr3_nt: TGTGCCAGCAGTTTATTGTCAGGGTATGGCCACGAGCAGTACTTC; cdr3_aa: CASSLLSGYGHEQYF
j_call: TRBJ1-5; v_call: TRBV12-3/TRBV12-4; d_call: TRBD1; clone_size: few; cdr3_nt: TGTGCCTGCAGTTTAGCTACGGACAGGGGAGGCAATCAGCCCCAGCATTTT; cdr3_aa: CACSLATDRGGNQPQHF
j_call: TRBJ2-7; v_call: TRBV10-3; d_call: -; clone_size: many; cdr3_nt: TGTGCCATCAGTCAGGATTACTCCTACGAGCAGTACTTC; cdr3_aa: CAISQDYSYEQYF
j_call: TRBJ2-7; v_call: TRBV27; d_call: -; clone_size: -; cdr3_nt: TGTGCCAGCAGTTTATCGCGAGGGTACGAGCAGTACTTC; cdr3_aa: CASSLSRGYEQYF
j_call: TRBJ1-1; v_call: TRBV9; d_call: TRBD1; clone_size: few; cdr3_nt: TGTGCCAGCAGCCCCAGGACAGGGTATAACACTGAAGCTTTCTTT; cdr3_aa: CASSPRTGYNTEAFF
j_call: TRBJ1-1; v_call: TRBV7-9; d_call: -; clone_size: -; cdr3_nt: TGTGCCAGCAGCTCCCAGAGCTGGGATGAAGCTTTCTTT; cdr3_aa: CASSSQSWDEAFF
j_call: TRBJ2-5; v_call: TRBV12-5; d_call: -; clone_size: few; cdr3_nt: TGTGCTAGTGCCCCAGGTGGGGGGCGGTCGGAGACCCAGTACTTC; cdr3_aa: CASAPGGGRSETQYF
j_call: TRBJ2-3; v_call: TRBV6-5; d_call: -; clone_size: -; cdr3_nt: TGTGCCAGCAGACGTACCGGGACCAGCACAGATACGCAGTATTTT; cdr3_aa: CASRRTGTSTDTQYF
j_call: TRBJ1-1; v_call: TRBV27; d_call: -; clone_size: -; cdr3_nt: TGTGCCAGCAGTTTGAAGAGGGCTTTGGTCACTGAAGCTTTCTTT; cdr3_aa: CASSLKRALVTEAFF
j_call: TRBJ1-1; v_call: TRBV6-5; d_call: -; clone_size: -; cdr3_nt: TGTGCCAGCAGTTACTCGGCTGTCAGCCTCTTTGAAGCTTTCTTT; cdr3_aa: CASSYSAVSLFEAFF
j_call: TRBJ1-5; v_call: TRBV3-1; d_call: -; clone_size: -; cdr3_nt: TGTGCCAGCAGCTCAGGTGTGGGCCCTAATCAGCCCCAGCATTTT; cdr3_aa: CASSSGVGPNQPQHF
j_call: TRBJ1-2; v_call: TRBV7-9; d_call: -; clone_size: -; cdr3_nt: TGTGCCAGCAGCTTAGCGTCCGCAGGGTGGCATGGCTACACCTTC; cdr3_aa: CASSLASAGWHGYTF
j_call: TRBJ2-5; v_call: TRBV27; d_call: -; clone_size: -; cdr3_nt: TGTGCCAGCAGTTTAGGTGGTACCGGATTCGACGGAGAGACCCAGTACTTC; cdr3_aa: CASSLGGTGFDGETQYF
j_call: TRBJ1-2; v_call: TRBV15; d_call: -; clone_size: -; cdr3_nt: TGTGCCACCAGCAGAGATCTGGGCAGTGAGGCAATTAACTATGGCTACACCTTC; cdr3_aa: CATSRDLGSEAINYGYTF
j_call: TRBJ1-6; v_call: TRBV25-1; d_call: TRBD1; clone_size: -; cdr3_nt: TGTGCCAGCCATGGGACAGGGACACCCCTCCACTTT; cdr3_aa: CASHGTGTPLHF
j_call: TRBJ2-5; v_call: TRBV5-1; d_call: -; clone_size: -; cdr3_nt: TGCGCCAGCAGCTTGGCGGAGGGACAAGAGACCCAGTACTTC; cdr3_aa: CASSLAEGQETQYF